The 30 T cell receptor beta chains below all came from one sample that was sequenced in a study of blood T cell repertoires in COVID-19. Method: immunoSEQ multiplex PCR; TCRdb's copy keeps in-frame clones and lacks some. The sample yields 90,000 to 100,000 clones, around 85% seen once. The sequenced sample was peripheral blood. The receptors stem from an elderly man with acute or convalescent COVID-19.

J is TRBJ2-1 and V is TRBV5-6, with a possible D match to TRBD2 (5 bases). The V and J ends lost 4 bases and 5 bases respectively, with 19 bases between them. This CDR3 is 16 amino acids long. Germline CDR1 is SGHDT and CDR2 is YYEEEE. The CDR3 sequence: CASSPSGRARDNEQFF. The CDR3 nucleotides are TGTGCCAGCAGCCCCAGCGGAAGAGCTCGGGACAATGAGCAGTTCTTC.

In its sample, this clone was seen once. J is TRBJ2-7 and V is TRBV9, with 7 bases fitting TRBD2. Unmatched junction bases numbered 3, after V lost 0 bases and J lost 0 bases. Germline V gene sequence: CDR1 SGDLS, CDR2 YYNGEE. The CDR3 extends over 15 amino acids. The CDR3 DNA sequence: TGTGCCAGCAGCGTAGAACGGGAGGCCTCCTACGAGCAGTACTTC. As protein: CASSVEREASYEQYF.

V and J are TRBV28 and TRBJ1-4, with D maybe TRBD1 (5 bases). Germline CDR1 is MDHEN and CDR2 is SYDVKM. This CDR3 is 17 amino acids long. The V and J ends lost 6 bases and 7 bases respectively, with 24 bases between them. The CDR3 spells CASSQGGSGPVGEKLFF. The CDR3 coding sequence is TGTGCCAGCAGCCAGGGAGGATCAGGGCCGGTGGGTGAAAAACTGTTTTTT.

This clone was recorded a few times. V is TRBV27 and J is TRBJ1-5; 9 bases line up with TRBD1. The V and J ends lost 6 bases and 8 bases, in that order; junction bases with no gene match: 11. Germline values: CDR1 MNHEY, CDR2 SMNVEV (reference sequence). CDR3 size: 15 residues. CDR3 in DNA: TGTGCCAGCAGGAAGGGACAGGGACGGGACGAGCCCCAGCATTTT. Translating it yields CASRKGQGRDEPQHF.

The chain has TRBV10-1 and TRBJ2-2; 9 nucleotides agree with TRBD2. The CDR3 spans 19 residues. Germline trimming cut 3 bases from V and 7 bases from J; bases unmatched to any gene: 18. Germline CDR1 is WNHNN and CDR2 is SYGVQD (reference sequence). The CDR3, as DNA: TGCGCCAGCAGTGACCCCCCGGGTGGGTTAGCGGGAGCCGACGGGGAGCTGTTTTTT. As protein: CASSDPPGGLAGADGELFF.

Only one count was recorded for this clone. The chain recombines TRBV27 with TRBJ1-6, with D hard to call. CDR3 length: 17 amino acids. The V gene's germline CDR1 is MNHEY and CDR2 SMNVEV (reference sequence). The V gene lost 7 bases and the J gene lost 2 bases, with 18 bases spanning the gap. CDR3 sequence: CASTSSSTPTYNSPLHF. DNA for the CDR3: TGTGCCAGCACGTCTTCTTCAACTCCAACCTATAATTCACCCCTCCACTTT.

The gene calls are TRBV24-1 and TRBJ2-1; 8 positions agree with TRBD2. CDR1 and CDR2 (germline): KGHDR, SFDVKD. Trimming cost V 4 bases and J 9 bases; bases outside gene matches: 13. The CDR3 extends over 16 amino acids. For the CDR3, the DNA is TGTGCCACCAGTGACCCACCGGGACTAGGGGGGAGTGAGCAGTTCTTC. Translation gives CATSDPPGLGGSEQFF.

This chain uses TRBV7-8 with TRBJ2-7, with 12 bases that match TRBD2. CDR3 length: 17 residues. The ends lost 2 bases at V and 6 bases at J; junction bases unmatched: 11. Looked up from germline, CDR1 is SGHVS and CDR2 is FQNEAQ. The CDR3 protein is CASSLRRETSGRIEQYF. CDR3 DNA sequence: TGTGCCAGCAGCTTACGCCGAGAGACTAGCGGGAGAATCGAGCAGTACTTC.

This clone was recorded a few times. This chain joins TRBV5-6 and TRBJ1-1; tentatively, D is TRBD1 (5 bases). The ends were cut back, 2 bases at V and 6 bases at J, with 8 bases in the middle. The CDR3 runs 12 residues. Germline lookup yields CDR1 SGHDT and CDR2 YYEEEE. The CDR3 reads CASSFGGAEAFF. The CDR3 DNA reads as TGTGCCAGCAGCTTCGGAGGGGCTGAAGCTTTCTTT.

The chain is built from TRBV18 and TRBJ2-1; 9 bases are shared with TRBD2. This CDR3 is 16 amino acids long. Germline V CDR1 and CDR2: KGHSH, LQKENI. V lost 3 bases to trimming and J lost 5 bases; unmatched junction nucleotides: 8. CDR3 coding DNA: TGTGCCAGCTCACCTCCGGGACTAGCTCCTCACAATGAGCAGTTCTTC. Translation: CASSPPGLAPHNEQFF.

The chain recombines TRBV30 with TRBJ1-5; TRBD1 matches 7 bases. This CDR3 has 18 residues. V shed 3 bases and J 6 bases; nucleotides not matched to a gene: 20. Germline CDR1 and CDR2: GTSNPN and SVGIG (reference sequence). For the CDR3, the DNA is TGTGCCTGGAGAAGGCCAAGAACCGACAGGGTATATGTTCAGCCCCAGCATTTT. Protein: CAWRRPRTDRVYVQPQHF.

The chain employs TRBV30 and TRBJ1-6; 8 bases align to TRBD1. Trimming cost V 3 bases and J 7 bases; bases outside gene matches: 5. The CDR3 has 14 residues. The germline V gene has CDR1 GTSNPN and CDR2 SVGIG (reference sequence). CDR3 in DNA: TGTGCCTGGAGAGAGGACAGGGTAAATTCACCCCTCCACTTT. This gives the protein CAWREDRVNSPLHF.

V is TRBV2 and J is TRBJ1-6, with D possibly matching TRBD1 (6 bases). The CDR3 runs 16 residues. V lost 1 base to trimming and J lost 5 bases, with 12 bases between them. Germline V CDR1 and CDR2: SNHLY, FYNNEI. CDR3 protein: CASSEEGGANNSPLHF. The DNA for the CDR3 is TGTGCCAGCAGTGAAGAAGGGGGGGCTAATAATTCACCCCTCCACTTT.

The CDR3: CASSQVLAGVYEQYF. For the CDR3, the DNA is TGTGCCAGCAGCCAAGTTCTAGCGGGAGTTTACGAGCAGTACTTC. The rearrangement links TRBV14 to TRBJ2-7; the match to TRBD2 covers 10 bases. Germline V gene lookup returns CDR1 SGHDN and CDR2 FVKESK. The CDR3 loop spans 15 amino acids. V lost 1 base, J lost 4 bases, and 4 bases stayed unmatched.

This clone showed up just a few times. The rearrangement joins TRBV6-2 or TRBV6-3 to TRBJ2-7; 9 bases align to TRBD2. This CDR3 is 18 amino acids long. The trim removed 0 bases at V and 0 bases at J, leaving 9 bases unmatched. Per the germline V gene, CDR1 is MNHEY and CDR2 is SVGEGT. The CDR3 DNA reads as TGTGCCAGCAGTTACTCTTCTAGCGGGGCGTTCAGCTCCTACGAGCAGTACTTC. Translated: CASSYSSSGAFSSYEQYF.

V is TRBV3-1 (or the pseudogene TRBV3-2) and J is TRBJ2-3, with TRBD2 matching over 8 bases. This CDR3 is built from 15 residues. The junction had 6 bases not matched to a gene; V was cut back by 7 bases and J by 0 bases. Germline lookup yields CDR1 LGHDT and CDR2 YNNKEL (reference sequence). The CDR3 loop is CASTETGGSTDTQYF. The CDR3 nucleotides read TGTGCCAGCACCGAAACGGGGGGGAGCACAGATACGCAGTATTTT.

This clone was counted a few times. The CDR3 loop is CAISAQGASTEAFF. As DNA, the CDR3 is TGTGCCATCAGTGCACAGGGTGCGAGCACTGAAGCTTTCTTT. The J gene is TRBJ1-1, the V gene TRBV10-3; D is possibly TRBD1 (6 bases). The CDR3 is 14 amino acids. Trimming shortened V by 4 bases and J by 4 bases, and 13 bases separated the two germline ends. CDR1 is ENHRY and CDR2 is SYGVKD in the germline V gene.

V and J are TRBV6-5 and TRBJ1-5, with 12 bases identical to TRBD1. Per germline, CDR1 MNHEY and CDR2 SVGAGI. The V gene end was trimmed by 4 bases and the J gene end by 5 bases; junction bases not matched to a gene: 6. The CDR3 is made up of 16 amino acids. Written as DNA, the CDR3 is TGTGCCAGCAGTTCGACCGGGACAGGGGGCTATCAGCCCCAGCATTTT. Amino acids: CASSSTGTGGYQPQHF.

V is TRBV5-1 and J is TRBJ1-1, with TRBD1 as a possible D gene (5 bases). Trimming removed 2 bases from V and 11 bases from J, with 13 bases in between. The CDR3 contains 12 residues. Germline lookup yields CDR1 SGHRS and CDR2 YFSETQ. The CDR3 DNA reads TGCGCCAGCAGCTTAAGGGGTTCCGCGGCTTTCTTT. As protein: CASSLRGSAAFF.

The V gene is TRBV27, the J gene TRBJ1-2; D perhaps matches TRBD1 (5 bases). V lost 0 bases, J lost 8 bases, and 10 bases lay in between. Germline V gene lookup returns CDR1 MNHEY and CDR2 SMNVEV (reference sequence). This CDR3 has 13 residues. DNA of the CDR3: TGTGCCAGCAGTTTATCCAGGGAAGGGGGCTACACCTTC. Its protein product is CASSLSREGGYTF.

The CDR3 sequence is CASSPFRDRGPLHF. Here the CDR3 DNA reads TGCGCCAGCAGCCCATTTAGAGACCGCGGCCCCCTCCACTTT. The rearrangement uses TRBV4-1 and TRBJ1-6; D is unresolved. Between the trimmed V and J ends, which lost 4 bases and 13 bases, there was a span of 17 bases. The CDR3 is 14 residues long. Germline CDR1 reads MGHRA; CDR2 reads YSYEKL.

This clone was counted only a few times. In DNA, the CDR3 is TGTGCCAGCAGTGAAGTCAGGGCTGGCTACACCTTC. It codes for CASSEVRAGYTF. J is TRBJ1-2 and V is TRBV6-1; D perhaps matches TRBD1 (5 bases). Trimming removed 1 base from V and 7 bases from J, with 7 bases in between. Germline values: CDR1 MNHNS, CDR2 SASEGT. The CDR3 covers 12 residues.

The genes are TRBV4-3 and TRBJ2-7; weak D call: TRBD2 (7 bases). CDR3 length: 15 residues. The germline V gene has CDR1 LGHNA and CDR2 YSLEER. Trimming took 3 bases from V and 3 from J, leaving 15 bases between them. CDR3 loop: CASSQGRGGGYEQYF. The CDR3 coding sequence is TGCGCCAGCAGCCAGGGCAGGGGAGGGGGCTACGAGCAGTACTTC.

J is TRBJ2-7 and V is TRBV5-6; the D gene is possibly TRBD1 (6 bases). V shed 3 bases and J shed 1 base, with 11 bases lying between them. Germline CDR1 SGHDT, CDR2 YYEEEE. The CDR3 is 14 residues long. CDR3 sequence: CASSSTGTSYEQYF. The DNA of the CDR3 is TGTGCCAGCAGCTCAACCGGGACATCCTACGAGCAGTACTTC.

This clone was recorded only once. The rearrangement links TRBV30 to TRBJ1-2; D unclear. Trimming took off 5 bases at V and 8 bases at J, with 12 bases between the two ends. The germline V gene has CDR1 GTSNPN and CDR2 SVGIG (reference sequence). The CDR3 length is 11 residues. The CDR3 DNA is TGTGCCTGGGCCCCCCAGATCGGCTACACCTTC. It encodes CAWAPQIGYTF.

The gene calls are TRBV18 and TRBJ1-4; D remains ambiguous. V shed 0 bases and J shed 8 bases, with 4 bases lying between them. The CDR3 sequence is 12 residues long. CDR1 is KGHSH, CDR2 LQKENI, per germline. CDR3 loop: CASSPPEEKLFF. DNA for the CDR3: TGTGCCAGCTCACCACCGGAGGAAAAACTGTTTTTT.

The V and J genes are TRBV19 and TRBJ2-7; unclear D gene. Germline CDR1 reads LNHDA; CDR2 reads SQIVND (reference sequence). The V gene lost 5 bases and the J gene lost 4 bases, with 12 bases spanning the gap. This CDR3 spans 13 amino acids. CDR3 loop: CASSPDNPYEQYF. The CDR3 DNA reads as TGTGCCAGTAGTCCCGACAACCCTTACGAGCAGTACTTC. Drawing the rest from reference TRBV19 and TRBJ2-7, the complete variable domain is DGGITQSPKYLFRKEGQNVTLSCEQNLNHDAMYWYRQDPGQGLRLIYYSQIVNDFQKGDIAEGYSVSREKKESFPLTVTSAQKNPTAFYLCASSPDNPYEQYFGPGTRLTVT.

The chain couples TRBV19 to TRBJ1-2; no reliable D call. CDR3 length: 17 residues. Germline CDR1 LNHDA, CDR2 SQIVND (reference sequence). Trimming took 5 bases from V and 0 from J, leaving 19 bases between them. CDR3 in amino acids: CASSALAWTAANYGYTF. As DNA, the CDR3 is TGTGCCAGTAGTGCGTTAGCCTGGACTGCCGCTAACTATGGCTACACCTTC.

The chain couples TRBV19 to TRBJ2-5; D uncertain. With 5 bases removed from V and 4 bases from J, the gap between germline ends came to 23 bases. The CDR3 has 17 amino acids. From germline, CDR1 is LNHDA and CDR2 SQIVND (reference sequence). The CDR3 loop is CASSSQRDPQSGETQYF. CDR3 sequence (DNA): TGTGCCAGTAGTTCTCAGCGAGACCCCCAAAGTGGAGAGACCCAGTACTTC.

This clone was counted once. The chain combines TRBV6-4 with TRBJ2-3; 10 bases line up with TRBD2. The V gene end was trimmed by 2 bases and the J gene end by 5 bases; junction bases not matched to a gene: 7. CDR1 is MRHNA, CDR2 SNTAGT, per germline. The CDR3 extends over 16 amino acids. The CDR3 coding sequence is TGTGCCAGCAGTGACACGCGGCTAGCGGGAGTAGATACGCAGTATTTT. Protein sequence: CASSDTRLAGVDTQYF.